These 16 T cell receptor beta chains were sequenced from one sample in a study of shared clonotypes between healthy human individuals. Assay: immunoSEQ multiplex PCR; the TCRdb copy retains only in-frame clones and omits some. The sample records about 1.5 million clones, roughly 96% being singletons. Material: naive CD4+ T cells sorted from blood. Described subset: CD45RA+ positively selected. Source of these receptors: a man aged 30-40 years in good health.

The chain joins TRBV28 to TRBJ2-3; 9 nucleotides match TRBD1. Trimming cost V 5 bases and J 2 bases; bases outside gene matches: 8. Germline loops: CDR1 MDHEN, CDR2 SYDVKM. There are 16 residues in the CDR3. CDR3 amino acids: CASSMSGTGYTDTQYF. As DNA, the CDR3 is TGTGCCAGCAGTATGTCCGGGACAGGGTACACAGATACGCAGTATTTT. Combining the CDR3 with reference TRBV28 and TRBJ2-3 gives the whole variable domain DVKVTQSSRYLVKRTGEKVFLECVQDMDHENMFWYRQDPGLGLRLIYFSYDVKMKEKGDIPEGYSVSREKKERFSLILESASTNQTSMYLCASSMSGTGYTDTQYFGPGTRLTVL.

V is TRBV7-3 and J is TRBJ2-1; 7 bases line up with TRBD2. Per the germline V gene, CDR1 is SGHTA and CDR2 is FQGTGA. Trimming at V came to 0 bases and at J to 9 bases, leaving 14 bases not matched to a gene. The CDR3 length is 17 residues. CDR3 nucleotide sequence: TGTGCCAGCAGCTTAACTCCCCTAGCGGTCGACCAGGGTGAGCAGTTCTTC. This gives the protein CASSLTPLAVDQGEQFF.

The chain has TRBV7-9 and TRBJ2-7; D is perhaps TRBD1 (5 bases). CDR1 and CDR2 (germline): SEHNR, FQNEAQ (reference sequence). Between the trimmed V and J ends, which lost 1 base and 4 bases, there was a span of 20 bases. The CDR3 has 17 amino acids. The CDR3 protein is CASSLELTKKGPYEQYF. CDR3 coding DNA: TGTGCCAGCAGCTTAGAACTTACCAAAAAGGGGCCATACGAGCAGTACTTC.

J is TRBJ1-1 and V is TRBV19; D is ambiguous. Germline V gene sequence: CDR1 LNHDA, CDR2 SQIVND (reference sequence). V was cut by 10 bases and J by 8 bases, with 14 bases left in between. The CDR3 has 11 amino acids. The chain's CDR3 is CATRGYSEAFF. The CDR3 nucleotides are TGTGCCACCCGAGGGTATTCCGAAGCTTTCTTT.

This clone showed up just a few times. CDR3 region: CASSLSRLAGQGQYF. The CDR3 DNA reads TGTGCCAGCAGCTTGTCGAGACTAGCGGGGCAAGGGCAGTACTTC. The chain joins TRBV5-4 to TRBJ2-7; TRBD2 matches 11 bases. The trim removed 1 base at V and 9 bases at J, leaving 9 bases unmatched. Germline lookup yields CDR1 SGHNT and CDR2 YYREEE (reference sequence). This CDR3 contains 15 residues.

This clone showed up just once. This rearrangement joins TRBV6-5 to TRBJ2-2; D may correspond to TRBD1 or TRBD2 (5 bases each). CDR3 length: 14 residues. The V gene lost 0 bases and the J gene lost 6 bases, with 8 bases spanning the gap. From germline, CDR1 is MNHEY and CDR2 SVGAGI. The CDR3 bases are TGTGCCAGCAGTTACTCGAGGGGCCCCGGGGAGCTGTTTTTT. This translates into CASSYSRGPGELFF.

The gene calls are TRBV18 and TRBJ2-1; D call uncertain. Germline values: CDR1 KGHSH, CDR2 LQKENI. The CDR3 length is 14 residues. The ends were cut back, 2 bases at V and 0 bases at J, with 5 bases in the middle. This chain's CDR3 is CASSPTASYNEQFF. The CDR3 nucleotides read TGTGCCAGCTCACCAACGGCCTCCTACAATGAGCAGTTCTTC. The full variable domain, with the rest looked up from reference TRBV18 and TRBJ2-1, is NAGVMQNPRHLVRRRGQEARLRCSPMKGHSHVYWYRQLPEEGLKFMVYLQKENIIDESGMPKERFSAEFPKEGPSILRIQQVVRGDSAAYFCASSPTASYNEQFFGPGTRLTVL.

The chain recombines TRBV11-2 with TRBJ1-3; TRBD1 matches 8 bases. The CDR3 contains 15 residues. J lost 2 bases, V lost 1 base, and 1 base had no gene match. Germline V lookup: CDR1 SGHAT, CDR2 FQNNGV. The CDR3 reads CASSLAGGTGNTIYF. In DNA form, the CDR3 reads TGTGCCAGCAGCTTAGCAGGGGGCACTGGAAACACCATATATTTT.

This chain joins TRBV7-9 and TRBJ1-5; no clear D. Trimming stripped 1 base from V and 6 bases from J, with 7 bases between. CDR1 SEHNR and CDR2 FQNEAQ come from the germline V gene (reference sequence). The CDR3 length is 13 residues. CDR3 residues: CASSLGNGQPQHF. CDR3 in DNA: TGTGCCAGCAGCTTAGGGAACGGTCAGCCCCAGCATTTT.

This clone showed up just once. The CDR3 loop is CASSQDFSAGGGNEQFF. CDR3 DNA sequence: TGTGCCAGCAGCCAAGATTTTTCAGCGGGAGGTGGCAATGAGCAGTTCTTC. The chain has TRBV14 and TRBJ2-1; 9 nucleotides agree with TRBD2. Per germline, CDR1 SGHDN and CDR2 FVKESK. The CDR3 length is 17 residues. The V and J ends lost 0 bases and 6 bases, in that order; junction bases with no gene match: 9.

V and J are TRBV21-1 and TRBJ2-2. TRBV21-1 is listed as a pseudogene. CDR3 size: 13 residues. Here the CDR3 reads CASSKVGTGELFF. The CDR3 DNA is TGTGCCAGCAGCAAAGTAGGCACCGGGGAGCTGTTTTTT.

The chain joins TRBV7-8 to TRBJ1-1; D is ambiguous. Germline CDR1 SGHVS, CDR2 FQNEAQ. This CDR3 has 13 residues. V lost 2 bases and J 10 bases, leaving 14 bases between the germline ends. CDR3 in amino acids: CASSLTDFKGAFF. The CDR3, as DNA: TGTGCCAGCAGCTTAACAGACTTCAAGGGAGCTTTCTTT.

The CDR3 reads CASNLGGANEKLFF. The CDR3 DNA reads TGTGCCAGCAACCTGGGGGGAGCTAATGAAAAACTGTTTTTT. The chain combines TRBV6-1 with TRBJ1-4; tentatively, D is TRBD1 (5 bases). Germline V gene data show CDR1 as MNHNS and CDR2 as SASEGT. Trimming removed 7 bases from V and 3 bases from J, with 12 bases in between. The CDR3 runs to 14 residues.

The V gene is TRBV7-3, the J gene TRBJ2-1, with D unresolved. The ends were cut back, 2 bases at V and 0 bases at J, with 8 bases in the middle. The CDR3 is made up of 15 amino acids. CDR1 and CDR2 (germline): SGHTA, FQGTGA. Here the CDR3 DNA reads TGTGCCAGCAGCTTAGCTCCTAGCTCCTACAATGAGCAGTTCTTC. This sequence encodes CASSLAPSSYNEQFF.

The chain carries TRBV4-3 and TRBJ1-1; D might be TRBD1 (5 bases). The CDR3 length is 15 residues. With 5 bases removed from V and 5 bases from J, the gap between germline ends came to 18 bases. Germline values: CDR1 LGHNA, CDR2 YSLEER. In DNA form, the CDR3 reads TGCGCCAGCAGCTCCCGGGCCAGGGCGCGTACTGAAGCTTTCTTT. It is translated as CASSSRARARTEAFF.

V usage is TRBV18 and J usage is TRBJ2-4, with TRBD1 as a possible D gene (6 bases). This CDR3 has 15 residues. Germline assignment: CDR1 KGHSH and CDR2 LQKENI. V lost 3 bases and J 4 bases, leaving 13 bases between the germline ends. The CDR3 coding sequence is TGTGCCAGCTCACCTTCAATAGGACAGAAAAACATTCAGTACTTC. Its protein product is CASSPSIGQKNIQYF.